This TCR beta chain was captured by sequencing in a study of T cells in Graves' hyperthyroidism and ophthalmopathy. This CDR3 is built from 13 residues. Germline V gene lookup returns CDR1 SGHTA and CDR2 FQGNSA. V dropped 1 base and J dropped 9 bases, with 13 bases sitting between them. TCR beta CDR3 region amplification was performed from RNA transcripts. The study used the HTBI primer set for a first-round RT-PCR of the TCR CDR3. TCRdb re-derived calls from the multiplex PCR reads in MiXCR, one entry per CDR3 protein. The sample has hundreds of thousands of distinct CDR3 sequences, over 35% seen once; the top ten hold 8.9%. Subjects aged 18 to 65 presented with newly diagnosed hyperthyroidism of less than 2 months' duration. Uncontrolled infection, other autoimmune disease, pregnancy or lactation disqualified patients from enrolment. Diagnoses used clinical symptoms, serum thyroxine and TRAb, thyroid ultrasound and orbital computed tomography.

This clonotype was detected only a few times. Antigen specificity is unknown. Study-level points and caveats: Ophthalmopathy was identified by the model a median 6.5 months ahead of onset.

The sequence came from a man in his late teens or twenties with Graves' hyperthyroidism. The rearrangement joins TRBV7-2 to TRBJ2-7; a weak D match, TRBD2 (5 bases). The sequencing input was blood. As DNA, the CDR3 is TGTGCCAGCAGCTTAGATGCTCGGGGTAGGCAGTACTTC. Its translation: CASSLDARGRQYF.